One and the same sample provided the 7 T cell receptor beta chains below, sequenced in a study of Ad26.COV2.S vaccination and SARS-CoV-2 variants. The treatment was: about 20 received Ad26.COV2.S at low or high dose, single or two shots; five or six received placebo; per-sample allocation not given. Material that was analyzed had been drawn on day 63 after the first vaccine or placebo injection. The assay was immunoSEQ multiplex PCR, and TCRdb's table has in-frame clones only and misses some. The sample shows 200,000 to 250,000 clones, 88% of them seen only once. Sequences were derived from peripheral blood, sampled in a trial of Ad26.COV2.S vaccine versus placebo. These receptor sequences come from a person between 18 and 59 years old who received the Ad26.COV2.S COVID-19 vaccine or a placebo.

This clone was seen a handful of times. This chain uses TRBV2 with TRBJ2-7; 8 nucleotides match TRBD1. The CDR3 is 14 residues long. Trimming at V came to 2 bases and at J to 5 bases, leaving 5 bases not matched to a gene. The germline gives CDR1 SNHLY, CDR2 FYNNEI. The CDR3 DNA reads TGTGCCAGCAGTGAACAGGGGGCTATCGACGAGCAGTACTTC. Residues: CASSEQGAIDEQYF.

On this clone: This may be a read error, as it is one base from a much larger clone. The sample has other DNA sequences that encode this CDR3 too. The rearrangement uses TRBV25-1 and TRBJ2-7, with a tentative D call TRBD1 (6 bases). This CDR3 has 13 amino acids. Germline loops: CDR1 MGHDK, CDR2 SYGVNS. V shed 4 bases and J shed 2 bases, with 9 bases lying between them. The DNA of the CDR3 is TGTGCCAGCAGTGTAACAGGGACCTACGAGCAGTACTTC. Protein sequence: CASSVTGTYEQYF.

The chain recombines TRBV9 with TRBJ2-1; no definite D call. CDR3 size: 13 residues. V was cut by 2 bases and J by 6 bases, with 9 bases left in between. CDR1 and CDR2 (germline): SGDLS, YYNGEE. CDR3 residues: CASSVLSSNEQFF. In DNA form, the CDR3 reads TGTGCCAGCAGCGTCTTATCGTCCAATGAGCAGTTCTTC.

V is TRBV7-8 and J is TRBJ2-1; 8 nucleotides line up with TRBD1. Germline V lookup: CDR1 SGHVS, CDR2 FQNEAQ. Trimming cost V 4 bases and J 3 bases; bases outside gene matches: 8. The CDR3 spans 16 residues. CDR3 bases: TGTGCCAGCAGCTGGATGGACAGGGTGGACTACAATGAGCAGTTCTTC. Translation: CASSWMDRVDYNEQFF.

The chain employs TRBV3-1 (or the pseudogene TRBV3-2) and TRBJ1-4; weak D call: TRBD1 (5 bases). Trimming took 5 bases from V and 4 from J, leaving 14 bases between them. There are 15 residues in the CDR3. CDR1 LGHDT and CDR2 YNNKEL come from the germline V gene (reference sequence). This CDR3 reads CASSRPLRGNEKLFF. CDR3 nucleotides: TGTGCCAGCAGCAGGCCGTTGAGGGGTAATGAAAAACTGTTTTTT.

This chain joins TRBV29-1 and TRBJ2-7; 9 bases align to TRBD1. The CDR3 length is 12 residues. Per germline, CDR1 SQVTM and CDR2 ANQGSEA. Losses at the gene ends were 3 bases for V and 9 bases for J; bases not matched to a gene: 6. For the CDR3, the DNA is TGCAGCGTTGATCCGGGACAGGGCCCGCAGTACTTC. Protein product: CSVDPGQGPQYF.

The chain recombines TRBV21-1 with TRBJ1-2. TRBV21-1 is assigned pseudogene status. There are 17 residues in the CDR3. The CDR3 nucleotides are TGTGCCAGCAGCAAATTAGTTTTCTTCCGGGCCGACTATGGCTACACCTTC. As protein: CASSKLVFFRADYGYTF.